This TCR beta chain was sequenced during a study of beta chain features in type 1 diabetes (dated by TCRdb to 2016 to 2019). Notes on the research overall: Mean age, gender distribution, total cell number and subset yield did not differ between patients and healthy donors. A total of under 120,000,000 sorted cells were examined across all samples, and RNA yield correlated strongly with the number of cells per subset. The study compared the TCRB repertoires of sorted circulating CD4+ T cell subsets in recently diagnosed type 1 diabetes patients with those in matched healthy donors. Regulatory and stem cell-like memory subsets were isolated from only 8 patients and 8 healthy donors, whereas naive and central memory subsets came from all 28 donors.

A word on this clone: No antigen is known for it. Per-base quality was not reported, and no clone a single base away is much larger than it.

Including cysteine and phenylalanine, the CDR3 has 17 amino acids. The read is trimmed to its CDR3 DNA, 51 bases read in frame from base 1. CDR1 is given as SEHNR and CDR2 as FQNEAQ, both from the germline V gene (reference sequence). The junction shows trimming of 4 bases on V and 6 bases on J, and the gene matches do not reach 12 bases of it. Each donor gave one peripheral blood draw, averaging about 100 mL, which was collected into heparinised tubes. A BD FACSAria II was used to sort naive, central memory, regulatory and stem cell-like memory CD4+ T cells with a panel that included CD45RO, CCR7, CD25, CD127, CD95 and CD27. Purity was above 95% for every sorted population. PBMCs were isolated immediately by Lymphoprep density gradient centrifugation and stained directly without culture. Samples were stained and sorted in pairs, with one healthy donor and one patient per experiment, so that batch effects were minimized.

General study outcomes and caveats: Sequencing cDNA rather than genomic DNA could over-represent highly expressing activated cells, although activation and CD3 levels did not differ between groups. PCR might favor shorter templates, but patient and control samples were amplified and corrected together, so any skew would affect both groups equally. The naive, central memory and regulatory TCRB repertoires appeared to resemble one another more closely among patients than among healthy donors. Fewer insertions and more nucleotide deletions at VDJ recombination sites were observed in patients with type 1 diabetes, implying thymic rearrangement abnormalities. A moderate but significant shortening of TCRB CDR3 length was observed in type 1 diabetes patients in all four CD4+ subsets. Because small numbers of individuals were included in the HLA sub-analyses, any influence of HLA type on TCRB rearrangement was left unresolved.

The entire amount of isolated RNA was reverse transcribed using the High Capacity cDNA Reverse Transcription Kit, so the sequenced TCRB transcripts were expressed ones. Deep immunoSEQ sequencing was performed on naive, central memory and regulatory T cell samples, with an average of roughly 3.6 million total reads per sample. Sorted cells were lysed in RLT buffer and RNA was extracted with DNase-treated RNeasy Micro or Mini kits, depending on cell number. To prevent cross-contamination, each cell subset was processed individually, whereas patient and healthy donor samples were processed jointly. The immunoSEQ multiplex PCR was used to amplify TCRB sequences from cDNA, generating 87-bp fragments that spanned the CDR3 region. The amplicons were sequenced using the Illumina HiSeq platform. Processing in the source paper ran as follows. PCR bias was computationally corrected using synthetic template baselines, reads within Hamming distance 2 were collapsed, and singletons that could not be merged were discarded. By aligning reads against IMGT, V, D and J genes, CDR3 length, and insertions or deletions at six rearrangement sites were assigned. Within each subset, clonotype counts were normalized to sorted cell number, after which true diversity and Gini coefficients were computed with the tcR R package. The overlap coefficient, calculated on TCRB nucleotide sequences, was used to measure repertoire sharing. As a proxy for the pre-selection repertoire, out-of-frame TCRB sequences from naive cells were analyzed. In its TCRdb copy, this immuneACCESS table keeps in-frame sequences only and misses some clones. Where compared with another copy, unresolved V genes explain less than half of these, and the others have no known cause. V, J and clone size reflect that table, while D and trimming were determined from the DNA. This sample gives roughly 730,000 clones in total; 13% of them show up just once. Around 0.022% of the sample is held by the ten biggest clonotypes.

The chain uses TRBV7-9 and TRBJ2-1, with TRBD2 identical over 10 junction bases. The clonotype comes from a man younger than 35 with type 1 diabetes. The sequencing sample was made of naive CD4+ T cells from blood. This specimen's cell subset or site label, per the study, means: true naive CD4+ T cells. The CDR3 amino acid sequence is: CASSSPKVAGGINEQFF. DNA sequence: TGTGCCAGCAGCTCCCCCAAGGTAGCGGGGGGAATCAATGAGCAGTTCTTC.